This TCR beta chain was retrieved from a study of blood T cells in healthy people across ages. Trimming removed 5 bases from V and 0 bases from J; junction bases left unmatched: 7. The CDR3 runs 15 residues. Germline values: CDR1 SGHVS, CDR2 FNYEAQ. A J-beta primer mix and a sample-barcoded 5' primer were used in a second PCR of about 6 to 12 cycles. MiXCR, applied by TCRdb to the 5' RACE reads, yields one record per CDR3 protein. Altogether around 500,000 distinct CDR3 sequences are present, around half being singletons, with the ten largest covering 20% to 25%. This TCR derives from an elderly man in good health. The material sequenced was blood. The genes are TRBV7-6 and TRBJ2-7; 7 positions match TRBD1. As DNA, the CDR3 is TGTGCCAGCAGCCTGGATAGACAGGGCTCCTACGAGCAGTACTTC. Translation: CASSLDRQGSYEQYF.